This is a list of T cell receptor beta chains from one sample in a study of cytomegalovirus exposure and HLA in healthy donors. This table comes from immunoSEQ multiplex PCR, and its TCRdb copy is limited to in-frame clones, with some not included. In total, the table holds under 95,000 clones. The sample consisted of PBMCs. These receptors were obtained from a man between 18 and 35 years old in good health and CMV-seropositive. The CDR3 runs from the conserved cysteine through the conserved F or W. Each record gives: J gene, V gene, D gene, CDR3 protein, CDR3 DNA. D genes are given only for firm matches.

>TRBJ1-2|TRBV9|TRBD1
CASSVASGQGMSGYTF
TGTGCCAGCAGCGTAGCCTCCGGACAGGGGATGAGTGGCTACACCTTC
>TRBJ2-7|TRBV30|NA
CAWSITAYEQYF
TGTGCCTGGAGTATAACAGCCTACGAGCAGTACTTC
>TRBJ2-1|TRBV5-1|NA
CASSYFRDYNEQFF
TGCGCCAGCAGCTACTTCAGGGACTACAATGAGCAGTTCTTC
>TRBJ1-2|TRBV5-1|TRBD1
CASSWDREAYGYTF
TGCGCCAGCAGCTGGGACAGGGAGGCCTATGGCTACACCTTC
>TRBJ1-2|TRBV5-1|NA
CASSPRQSNYGYTF
TGCGCCAGCAGCCCCCGACAGAGTAACTATGGCTACACCTTC
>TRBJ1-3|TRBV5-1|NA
CASSLAWGRERNTIYF
TGCGCCAGCAGCTTGGCTTGGGGTAGGGAGAGAAACACCATATATTTT
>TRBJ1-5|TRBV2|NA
CASRMIDRRGQPQHF
TGTGCCAGCAGGATGATCGACAGGCGCGGTCAGCCCCAGCATTTT
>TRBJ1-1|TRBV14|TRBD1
CASSQRTGRNTEAFF
TGTGCCAGCAGCCAAAGGACAGGGCGGAACACTGAAGCTTTCTTT
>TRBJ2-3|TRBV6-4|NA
CASSMAEADTQYF
TGTGCCAGCAGCATGGCGGAGGCAGATACGCAGTATTTT
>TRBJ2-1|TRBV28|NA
CASSPLRGSSYNEQFF
TGTGCCAGCAGTCCCCTCCGCGGCAGCTCCTACAATGAGCAGTTCTTC
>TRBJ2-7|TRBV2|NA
CASSLRDWGNYEQYF
TGTGCCAGCAGTCTCCGGGACTGGGGCAACTACGAGCAGTACTTC
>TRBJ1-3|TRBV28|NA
CASSILGRGANTIYF
TGTGCCAGCAGTATCCTCGGTCGGGGGGCGAACACCATATATTTT
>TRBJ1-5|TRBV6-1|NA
CASSEVHTGRALRPQHF
TGTGCCAGCAGTGAAGTACACACCGGGAGGGCCTTACGGCCCCAGCATTTT
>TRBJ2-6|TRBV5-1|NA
CASSRDMGSGANVLTF
TGCGCCAGCAGCCGGGACATGGGCTCTGGGGCCAACGTCCTGACTTTC
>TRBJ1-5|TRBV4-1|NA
CASSQDSSNQPQHF
TGCGCCAGCAGCCAGGACAGTAGCAATCAGCCCCAGCATTTT
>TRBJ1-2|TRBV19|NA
CASSTADRANYGYTF
TGTGCCAGTAGTACCGCGGACAGAGCTAACTATGGCTACACCTTC
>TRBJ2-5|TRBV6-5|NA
CASTRGEAQYF
TGTGCCAGCACCAGGGGAGAGGCCCAGTACTTC
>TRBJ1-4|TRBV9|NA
CASSVRENEKLFF
TGTGCCAGCAGCGTCAGGGAAAATGAAAAACTGTTTTTT
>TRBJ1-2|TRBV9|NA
CASSESGIANYGYTF
TGTGCCAGCAGCGAATCAGGGATAGCTAACTATGGCTACACCTTC
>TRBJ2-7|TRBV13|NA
CASSSRDSSSYEQYF
TGTGCCAGCAGCTCCCGGGACTCCTCTAGCTACGAGCAGTACTTC
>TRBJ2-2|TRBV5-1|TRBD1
CASFRGTGELFF
TGCGCCAGCTTCAGGGGGACCGGGGAGCTGTTTTTT
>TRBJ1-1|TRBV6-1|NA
CATKIHLMNTEAFF
TGTGCCACCAAAATACACCTCATGAACACTGAAGCTTTCTTT
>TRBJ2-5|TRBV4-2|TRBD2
CASSYAGLAVEETQYF
TGTGCCAGCAGCTACGCCGGGCTAGCGGTGGAAGAGACCCAGTACTTC
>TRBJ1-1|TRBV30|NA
CVLTGDQLNTEAFF
TGTGTCCTGACGGGGGATCAATTGAACACTGAAGCTTTCTTT
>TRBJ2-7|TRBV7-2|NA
CASSLEPGVGYEQYF
TGTGCCAGCAGCTTAGAACCGGGAGTGGGATACGAGCAGTACTTC
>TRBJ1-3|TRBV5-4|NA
CASHRDSGNTIYF
TGTGCCAGCCACAGGGACTCTGGAAACACCATATATTTT
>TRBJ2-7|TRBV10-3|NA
CAISESRQGYEQYF
TGTGCCATCAGTGAGTCGCGCCAGGGATACGAGCAGTACTTC
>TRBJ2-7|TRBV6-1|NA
CAGGGGEQYF
TGTGCCGGTGGTGGAGGAGAGCAGTACTTC
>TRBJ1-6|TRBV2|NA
CASIREGAGSPLHF
TGTGCCAGCATCCGGGAAGGAGCCGGATCACCCCTCCACTTT
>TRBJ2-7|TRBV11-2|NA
CASSPLTYEQYF
TGTGCCAGCAGCCCTCTTACATACGAGCAGTACTTC
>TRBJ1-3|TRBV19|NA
CASSMAPAGNTIYF
TGTGCCAGTAGTATGGCCCCAGCTGGAAACACCATATATTTT
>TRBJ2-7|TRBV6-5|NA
CASSMEPGSSYEQYF
TGTGCCAGCAGTATGGAACCTGGGAGCTCCTACGAGCAGTACTTC
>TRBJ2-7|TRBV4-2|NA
CASSQGETDYYEQYF
TGTGCCAGCAGCCAAGGAGAGACAGATTACTACGAGCAGTACTTC
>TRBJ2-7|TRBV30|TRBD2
CAWSVVWGTGGPYEQYF
TGTGCCTGGAGTGTAGTATGGGGCACGGGAGGGCCTTACGAGCAGTACTTC
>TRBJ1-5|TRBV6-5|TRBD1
CASRRTGGQPQHF
TGTGCCAGCAGGCGGACAGGAGGTCAGCCCCAGCATTTT
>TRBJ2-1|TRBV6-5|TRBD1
CATEEQGGKFF
TGTGCCACCGAAGAACAGGGGGGTAAGTTCTTC
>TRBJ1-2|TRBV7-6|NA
CASSPGGQFYGYTF
TGTGCCAGCAGCCCGGGCGGGCAGTTCTATGGCTACACCTTC
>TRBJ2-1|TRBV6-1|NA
CASSVQGTLYNEQFF
TGTGCCAGCAGTGTCCAGGGGACCCTCTACAATGAGCAGTTCTTC
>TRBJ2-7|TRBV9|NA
CASSVMEGYEQYF
TGTGCCAGCAGCGTAATGGAGGGCTACGAGCAGTACTTC
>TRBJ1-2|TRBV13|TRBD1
CATTRGFNYGYTF
TGTGCCACCACCAGGGGGTTCAACTATGGCTACACCTTC
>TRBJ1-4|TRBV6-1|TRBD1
CASTMRGDSVLKLFF
TGTGCCAGCACTATGAGGGGGGACAGCGTCTTGAAACTGTTTTTT
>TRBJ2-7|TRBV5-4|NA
CASSAIDRSSYEQYF
TGTGCCAGCAGCGCTATTGACAGGTCCTCCTACGAGCAGTACTTC
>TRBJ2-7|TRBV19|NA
CASSIPGSYEQYF
TGTGCCAGTAGTATTCCCGGGAGCTACGAGCAGTACTTC
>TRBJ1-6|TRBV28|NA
CASSLVGTTGAGALHF
TGTGCCAGCAGTTTAGTGGGCACCACGGGGGCGGGGGCCCTCCACTTT
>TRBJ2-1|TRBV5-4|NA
CASSLVARDNEQFF
TGTGCCAGCAGCTTGGTTGCGCGGGATAATGAGCAGTTCTTC
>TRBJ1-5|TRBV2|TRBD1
CASSEGDRSNQPQHF
TGTGCCAGCAGTGAAGGGGACAGGAGTAATCAGCCCCAGCATTTT
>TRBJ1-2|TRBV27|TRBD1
CASSYRGVDYGYTF
TGTGCCAGCAGTTACAGGGGAGTGGACTATGGCTACACCTTC
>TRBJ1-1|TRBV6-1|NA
CASSSLGRTEAFF
TGTGCCAGCAGTTCATTAGGGAGGACTGAAGCTTTCTTT
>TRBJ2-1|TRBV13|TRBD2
CASSLGLADIYNEQFF
TGTGCCAGCAGCCTAGGACTAGCGGATATTTACAATGAGCAGTTCTTC
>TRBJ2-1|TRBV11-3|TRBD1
CASSLDPTGTGVINEQFF
TGTGCCAGCAGCTTAGATCCTACCGGGACAGGGGTCATCAATGAGCAGTTCTTC
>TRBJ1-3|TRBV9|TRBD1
CASSVALGGTGTLRDTIYF
TGTGCCAGCAGCGTAGCACTTGGAGGGACAGGGACCCTTCGGGACACCATATATTTT
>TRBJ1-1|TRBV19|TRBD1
CASQTGTDTEAFF
TGTGCCAGCCAAACCGGGACAGACACTGAAGCTTTCTTT
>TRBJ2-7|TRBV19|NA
CASSSHTGSSYEQYF
TGTGCCAGTAGTTCTCACACCGGGTCGTCCTACGAGCAGTACTTC
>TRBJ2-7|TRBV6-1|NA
CASSEGLADSSYEQYF
TGTGCCAGCAGTGAGGGGCTAGCGGACAGCTCCTACGAGCAGTACTTC
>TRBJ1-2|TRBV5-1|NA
CASSLALGSSNYGYTF
TGCGCCAGCAGCTTGGCCCTGGGGAGTTCGAACTATGGCTACACCTTC
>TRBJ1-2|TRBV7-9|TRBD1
CASSLGPGQLAGYTF
TGTGCCAGCAGCTTAGGTCCGGGACAGCTTGCCGGCTACACCTTC
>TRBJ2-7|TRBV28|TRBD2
CASSLRTSAREQYF
TGTGCCAGCAGTTTGCGGACTAGCGCCCGCGAGCAGTACTTC
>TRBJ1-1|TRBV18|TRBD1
CASSPQLQGTAEAFF
TGTGCCAGCTCACCACAATTACAGGGGACCGCTGAAGCTTTCTTT
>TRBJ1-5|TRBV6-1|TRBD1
CASSPTGTQPQHF
TGTGCCAGCAGTCCGACAGGGACTCAGCCCCAGCATTTT